A single T cell receptor (beta chain) is shown here with its context. The data derive from a study of T cell changes during pregnancy in multiple sclerosis. The CDR3 is made up of 17 amino acids. CDR1 LNHDA and CDR2 SQIVND come from the germline V gene (reference sequence). Trimming removed 6 bases from V and 6 bases from J; junction bases left unmatched: 16. Data came from immunoSEQ multiplex PCR; TCRdb stores just in-frame clones and leaves some out. The profile shows about 80,000 clones, around 92% of them singletons. The rearrangement links TRBV19 to TRBJ1-1; TRBD1 aligns across 10 bases. The TCR sequence derives from a female donor with multiple sclerosis, enrolled in a pregnancy study. The source material was peripheral blood, sampled before pregnancy. The CDR3 here is CASSKMGWGQGLPEAFF. For the CDR3, the DNA is TGTGCCAGTAGCAAGATGGGGTGGGGACAGGGGTTACCTGAAGCTTTCTTT.